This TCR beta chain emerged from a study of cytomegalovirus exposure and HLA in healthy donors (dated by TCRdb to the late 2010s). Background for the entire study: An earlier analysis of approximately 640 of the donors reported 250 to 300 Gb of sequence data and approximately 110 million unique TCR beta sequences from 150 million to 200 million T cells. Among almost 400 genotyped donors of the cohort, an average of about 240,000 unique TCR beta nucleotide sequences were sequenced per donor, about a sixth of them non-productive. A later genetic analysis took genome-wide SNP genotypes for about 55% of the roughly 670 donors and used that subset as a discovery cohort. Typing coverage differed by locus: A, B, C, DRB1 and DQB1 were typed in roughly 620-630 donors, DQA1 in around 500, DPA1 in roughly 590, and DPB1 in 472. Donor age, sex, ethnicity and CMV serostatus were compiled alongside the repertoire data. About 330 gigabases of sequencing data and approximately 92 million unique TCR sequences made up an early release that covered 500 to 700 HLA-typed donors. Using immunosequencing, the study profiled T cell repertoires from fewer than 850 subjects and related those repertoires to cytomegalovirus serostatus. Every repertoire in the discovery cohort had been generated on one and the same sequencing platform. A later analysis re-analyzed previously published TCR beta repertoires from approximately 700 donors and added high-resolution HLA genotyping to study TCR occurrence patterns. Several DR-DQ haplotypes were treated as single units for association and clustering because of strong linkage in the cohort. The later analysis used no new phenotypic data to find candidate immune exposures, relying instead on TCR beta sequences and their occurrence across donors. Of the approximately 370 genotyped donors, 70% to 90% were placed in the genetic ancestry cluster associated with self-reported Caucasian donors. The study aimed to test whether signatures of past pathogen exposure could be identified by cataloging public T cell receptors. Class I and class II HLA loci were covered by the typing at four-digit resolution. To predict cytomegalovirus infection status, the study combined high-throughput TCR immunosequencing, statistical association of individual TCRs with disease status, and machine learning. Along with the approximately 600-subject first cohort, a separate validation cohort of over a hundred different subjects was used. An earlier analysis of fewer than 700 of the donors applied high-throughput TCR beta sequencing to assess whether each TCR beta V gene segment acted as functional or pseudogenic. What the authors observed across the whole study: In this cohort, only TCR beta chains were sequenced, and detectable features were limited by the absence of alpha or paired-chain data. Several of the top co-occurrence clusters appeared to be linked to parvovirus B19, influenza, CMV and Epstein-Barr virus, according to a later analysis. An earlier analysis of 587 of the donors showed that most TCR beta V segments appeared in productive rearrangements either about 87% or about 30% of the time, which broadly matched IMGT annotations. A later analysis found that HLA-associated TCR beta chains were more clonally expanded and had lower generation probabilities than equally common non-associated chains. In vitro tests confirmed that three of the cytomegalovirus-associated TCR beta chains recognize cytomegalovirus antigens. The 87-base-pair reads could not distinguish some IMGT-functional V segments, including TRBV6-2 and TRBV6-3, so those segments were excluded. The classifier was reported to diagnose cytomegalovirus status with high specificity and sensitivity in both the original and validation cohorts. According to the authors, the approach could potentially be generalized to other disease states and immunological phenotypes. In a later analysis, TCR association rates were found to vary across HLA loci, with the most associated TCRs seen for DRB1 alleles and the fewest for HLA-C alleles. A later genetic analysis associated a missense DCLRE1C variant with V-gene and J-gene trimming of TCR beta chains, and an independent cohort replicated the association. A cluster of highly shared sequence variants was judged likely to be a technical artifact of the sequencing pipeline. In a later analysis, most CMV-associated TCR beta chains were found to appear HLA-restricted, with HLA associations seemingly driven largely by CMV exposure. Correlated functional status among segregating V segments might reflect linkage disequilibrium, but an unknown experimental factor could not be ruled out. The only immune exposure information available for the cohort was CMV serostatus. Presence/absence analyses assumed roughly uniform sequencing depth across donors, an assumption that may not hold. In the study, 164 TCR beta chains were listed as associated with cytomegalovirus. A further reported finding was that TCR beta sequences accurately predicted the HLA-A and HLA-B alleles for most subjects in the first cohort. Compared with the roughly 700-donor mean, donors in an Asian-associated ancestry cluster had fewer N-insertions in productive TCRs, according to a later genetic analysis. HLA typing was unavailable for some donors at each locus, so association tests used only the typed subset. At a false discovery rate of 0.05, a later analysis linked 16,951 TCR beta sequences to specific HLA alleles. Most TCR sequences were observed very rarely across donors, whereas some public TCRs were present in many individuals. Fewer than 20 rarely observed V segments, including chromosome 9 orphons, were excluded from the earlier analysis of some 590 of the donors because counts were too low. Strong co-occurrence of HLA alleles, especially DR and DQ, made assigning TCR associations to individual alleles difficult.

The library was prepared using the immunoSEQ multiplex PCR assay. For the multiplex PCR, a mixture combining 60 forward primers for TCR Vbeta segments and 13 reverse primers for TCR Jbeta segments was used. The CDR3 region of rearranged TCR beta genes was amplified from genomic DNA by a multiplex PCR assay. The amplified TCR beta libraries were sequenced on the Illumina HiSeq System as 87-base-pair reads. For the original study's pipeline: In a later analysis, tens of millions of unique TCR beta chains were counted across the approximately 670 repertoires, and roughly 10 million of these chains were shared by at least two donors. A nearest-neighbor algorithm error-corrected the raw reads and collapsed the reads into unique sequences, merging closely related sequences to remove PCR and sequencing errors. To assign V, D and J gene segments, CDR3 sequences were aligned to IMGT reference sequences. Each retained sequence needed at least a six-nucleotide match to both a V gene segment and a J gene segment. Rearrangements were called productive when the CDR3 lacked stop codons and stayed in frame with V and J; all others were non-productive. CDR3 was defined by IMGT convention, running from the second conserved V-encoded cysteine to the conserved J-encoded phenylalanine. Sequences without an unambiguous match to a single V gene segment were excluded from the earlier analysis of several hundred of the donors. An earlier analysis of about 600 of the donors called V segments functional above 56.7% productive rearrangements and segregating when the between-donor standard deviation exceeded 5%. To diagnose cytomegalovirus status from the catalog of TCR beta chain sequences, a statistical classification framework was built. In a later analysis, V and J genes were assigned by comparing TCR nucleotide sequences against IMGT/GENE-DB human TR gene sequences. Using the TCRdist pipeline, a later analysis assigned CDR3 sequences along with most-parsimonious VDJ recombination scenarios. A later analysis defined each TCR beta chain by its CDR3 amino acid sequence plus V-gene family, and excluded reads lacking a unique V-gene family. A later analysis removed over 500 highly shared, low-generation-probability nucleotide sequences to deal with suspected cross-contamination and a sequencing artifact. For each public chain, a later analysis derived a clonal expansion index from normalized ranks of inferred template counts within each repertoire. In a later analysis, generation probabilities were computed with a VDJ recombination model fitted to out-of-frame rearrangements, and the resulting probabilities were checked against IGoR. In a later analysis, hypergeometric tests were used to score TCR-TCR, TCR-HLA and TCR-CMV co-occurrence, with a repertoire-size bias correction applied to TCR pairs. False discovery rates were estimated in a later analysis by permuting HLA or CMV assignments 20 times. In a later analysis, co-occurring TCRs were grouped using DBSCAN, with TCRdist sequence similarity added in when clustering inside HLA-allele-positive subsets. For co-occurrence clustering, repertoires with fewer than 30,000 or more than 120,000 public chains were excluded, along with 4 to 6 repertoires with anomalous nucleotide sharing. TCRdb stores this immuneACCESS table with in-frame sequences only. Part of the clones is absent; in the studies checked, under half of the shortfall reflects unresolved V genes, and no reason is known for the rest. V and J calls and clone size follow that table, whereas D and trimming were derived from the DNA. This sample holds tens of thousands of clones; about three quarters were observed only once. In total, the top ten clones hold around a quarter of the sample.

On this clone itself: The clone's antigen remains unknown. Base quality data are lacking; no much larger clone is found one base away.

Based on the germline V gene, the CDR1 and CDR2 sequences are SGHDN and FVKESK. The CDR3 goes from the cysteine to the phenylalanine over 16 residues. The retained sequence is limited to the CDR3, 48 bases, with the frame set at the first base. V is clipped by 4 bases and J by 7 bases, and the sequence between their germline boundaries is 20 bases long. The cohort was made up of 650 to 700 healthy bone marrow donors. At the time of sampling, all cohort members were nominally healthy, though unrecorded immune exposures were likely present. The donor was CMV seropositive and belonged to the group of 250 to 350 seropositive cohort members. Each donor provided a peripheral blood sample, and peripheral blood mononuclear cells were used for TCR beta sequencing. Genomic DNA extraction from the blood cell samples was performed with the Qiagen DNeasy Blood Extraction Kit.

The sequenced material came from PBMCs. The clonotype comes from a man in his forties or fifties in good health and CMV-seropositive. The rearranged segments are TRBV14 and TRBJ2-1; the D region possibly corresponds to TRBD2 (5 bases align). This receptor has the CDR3 CASSPWVALNLNEQFF. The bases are TGTGCCAGCAGCCCCTGGGTAGCGCTAAATCTGAATGAGCAGTTCTTC.